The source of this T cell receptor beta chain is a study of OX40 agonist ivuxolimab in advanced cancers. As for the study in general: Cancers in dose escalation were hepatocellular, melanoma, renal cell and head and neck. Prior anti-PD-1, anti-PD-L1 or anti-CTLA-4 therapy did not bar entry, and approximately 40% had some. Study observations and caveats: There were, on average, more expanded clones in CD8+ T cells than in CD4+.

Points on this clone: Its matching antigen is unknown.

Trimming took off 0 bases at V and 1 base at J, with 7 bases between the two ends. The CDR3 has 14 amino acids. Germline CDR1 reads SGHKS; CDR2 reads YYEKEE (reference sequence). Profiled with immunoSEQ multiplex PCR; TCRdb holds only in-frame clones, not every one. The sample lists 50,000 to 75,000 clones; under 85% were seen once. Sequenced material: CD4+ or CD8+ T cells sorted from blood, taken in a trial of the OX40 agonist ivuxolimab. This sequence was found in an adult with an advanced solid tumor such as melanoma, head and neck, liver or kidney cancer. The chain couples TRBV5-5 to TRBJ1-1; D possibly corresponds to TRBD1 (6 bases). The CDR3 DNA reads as TGTGCCAGCAGCTTGGTGGACAGGAACACTGAAGCTTTCTTT. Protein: CASSLVDRNTEAFF.